What follows describes a single TCR beta chain. The antigen this receptor binds is unknown. Per-nucleotide qualities are absent, and no much larger clonotype sits a single base away. The cohort consisted of 600 or so healthy bone marrow donors. At the time of sampling, all cohort members were nominally healthy, though unrecorded immune exposures were likely present. The donor was CMV seronegative and was included in the group of 352 seronegative cohort members. Each donor provided a peripheral blood sample, and peripheral blood mononuclear cells were used for TCR beta sequencing. The Qiagen DNeasy Blood Extraction Kit was used to extract genomic DNA from the blood cell samples. This sample was included in a study of cytomegalovirus exposure and HLA in healthy donors (dated by TCRdb to 2017 to 2019). Some background on the complete study: According to an earlier analysis of 587 of the donors, 200 million or so T cells yielded some 110 million unique TCR beta sequences and approximately 300 Gb of sequence data. The genetic ancestry cluster associated with self-reported Caucasian donors included roughly 84% of the 398 genotyped donors. A later analysis re-analyzed previously published TCR beta repertoires from about 600 donors and added high-resolution HLA genotyping to study TCR occurrence patterns. Genome-wide SNP genotypes for about three fifths of the roughly 670 donors were used in a later genetic analysis, which treated that subset as a discovery cohort. Roughly 300 gigabases of sequencing data and tens of millions of unique TCR sequences were included in an early release covering 500 to 750 HLA-typed donors. Among around 400 genotyped donors of the cohort, an average of roughly 240,000 unique TCR beta nucleotide sequences were sequenced per donor, 15% to 20% of them non-productive. The number of donors typed differed by locus, with 629-630 for A, B, C, DRB1 and DQB1, 522 for DQA1, about 610 for DPA1, and around 430 for DPB1. Alongside the repertoire data, information on donor age, sex, ethnicity and CMV serostatus was compiled. A separate validation cohort of about 110 different subjects was used in addition to the roughly 700-subject first cohort. To predict cytomegalovirus infection status, the study combined high-throughput TCR immunosequencing, statistical association of individual TCRs with disease status, and machine learning. The later analysis used no new phenotypic data to find candidate immune exposures, relying instead on TCR beta sequences and their occurrence across donors. Because of strong linkage in the cohort, roughly five DR-DQ haplotypes were treated as single units for association and clustering. All discovery cohort repertoires had been generated using a single sequencing platform. HLA typing included class I and class II loci at four-digit resolution. The study profiled the T cell repertoires of under 850 subjects by immunosequencing and related them to cytomegalovirus serostatus. To decide whether each TCR beta V gene segment behaved as functional or pseudogenic, an earlier analysis of approximately 620 of the donors relied on high-throughput TCR beta sequencing. The study aimed to test whether signatures of past pathogen exposure could be identified by cataloging public T cell receptors. What the authors observed across the whole study: In a later analysis, the rate of TCR association differed among HLA loci, with DRB1 alleles having the most associated TCRs and HLA-C alleles having the fewest. In an earlier analysis of approximately 600 of the donors, most TCR beta V segments were observed in productive rearrangements about 90% or about 30% of the time, broadly matching IMGT annotations. A further reported finding was that TCR beta sequences accurately predicted the HLA-A and HLA-B alleles for most subjects in the first cohort. While some public TCRs were present in many individuals, most TCR sequences turned up only very rarely across donors. The earlier analysis of approximately 540 of the donors excluded seventeen rarely observed V segments, including chromosome 9 orphons, because counts were too low. A group of highly shared sequence variants was considered likely to be a technical artifact of the sequencing pipeline. Because the 87-base-pair reads could not distinguish some IMGT-functional V segments, including TRBV6-2 and TRBV6-3, those segments were excluded. According to a later genetic analysis, donors in an Asian-associated ancestry cluster had fewer N-insertions in productive TCRs than the approximately 630-donor mean. In a later analysis, most CMV-associated TCR beta chains were found to appear HLA-restricted, with HLA associations seemingly driven largely by CMV exposure. Because some donors lacked HLA typing at each locus, the association tests relied only on the typed subset. The authors suggested that the approach could potentially be generalized to other disease states and immunological phenotypes. A later genetic analysis associated a missense DCLRE1C variant with V-gene and J-gene trimming of TCR beta chains, and an independent cohort replicated the association. When HLA alleles, especially DR and DQ, strongly co-occurred, TCR associations were difficult to assign to individual alleles. In a later analysis, several top co-occurrence clusters were reported to appear linked to parvovirus B19, influenza, CMV and Epstein-Barr virus. In both the original and validation cohorts, the classifier was reported to diagnose cytomegalovirus status with high specificity and sensitivity. A total of about 150 TCR beta chains were listed by the study as associated with cytomegalovirus. Only TCR beta chains were sequenced in this cohort, and the absence of alpha or paired-chain data limited detectable features. Roughly uniform sequencing depth across donors was assumed in presence/absence analyses, although this assumption may not hold. A few of the identified cytomegalovirus-associated TCR beta chains were confirmed in vitro to be specific for cytomegalovirus antigens. CMV serostatus was the only immune exposure information available for the cohort. Compared with equally common non-associated chains, HLA-associated TCR beta chains in a later analysis were more clonally expanded and had lower generation probabilities. At a false discovery rate of 0.05, a later analysis linked 15,000 to 20,000 TCR beta sequences to specific HLA alleles. Correlated functional status among segregating V segments might reflect linkage disequilibrium, but an unknown experimental factor could not be ruled out.

Receptor amplification or capture employed the immunoSEQ multiplex PCR assay. For the multiplex PCR, a mixture combining 60 forward primers for TCR Vbeta segments and 13 reverse primers for TCR Jbeta segments was used. Amplification of the CDR3 region of rearranged TCR beta genes was performed with a multiplex PCR assay on genomic DNA. The amplified TCR beta libraries were sequenced on the Illumina HiSeq System as 87-base-pair reads. The published analysis was carried out like this. In a later analysis, some 80 million unique TCR beta chains were counted across the roughly 700 repertoires, and roughly 9.9 million of these chains were shared by at least two donors. Raw reads were error-corrected and collapsed into unique sequences with a nearest-neighbor algorithm that merged closely related sequences to remove PCR and sequencing errors. Alignment of CDR3 sequences to IMGT reference sequences was used to assign V, D and J gene segments. Each retained sequence needed at least a six-nucleotide match to both a V gene segment and a J gene segment. A rearrangement was called productive if the CDR3 had no stop codons and remained in frame with V and J, and every other rearrangement was called non-productive. Following IMGT convention, CDR3 was defined as the stretch from the second conserved V-encoded cysteine to the conserved J-encoded phenylalanine. The earlier analysis of fewer than 700 of the donors excluded sequences that lacked an unambiguous match to a single V gene segment. In an earlier analysis of around 600 of the donors, V segments were called functional above 56.7% productive rearrangements and were called segregating when the between-donor standard deviation exceeded 5%. A statistical classification framework was built to diagnose cytomegalovirus status from the catalog of TCR beta chain sequences. In a later analysis, V and J genes were assigned by comparing TCR nucleotide sequences against IMGT/GENE-DB human TR gene sequences. Using the TCRdist pipeline, a later analysis assigned CDR3 sequences along with most-parsimonious VDJ recombination scenarios. In a later analysis, each TCR beta chain was defined by its CDR3 amino acid sequence together with its V-gene family, and reads lacking a unique V-gene family were excluded. In a later analysis, fewer than 650 highly shared, low-generation-probability nucleotide sequences were removed to address suspected cross-contamination and a sequencing artifact. In a later analysis, a clonal expansion index was calculated for each public chain from normalized within-repertoire ranks of inferred template counts. Generation probabilities in a later analysis came from a VDJ recombination model fitted to out-of-frame rearrangements, and those results were checked against IGoR. Hypergeometric tests were used in a later analysis to score TCR-TCR, TCR-HLA and TCR-CMV co-occurrence, with a repertoire-size bias correction applied to the TCR pairs. In a later analysis, false discovery rates were estimated by permuting HLA or CMV assignments 20 times. In a later analysis, co-occurring TCRs were grouped using DBSCAN, with TCRdist sequence similarity added in when clustering inside HLA-allele-positive subsets. Repertoires with fewer than 30,000 or more than 120,000 public chains were left out of co-occurrence clustering, as were about 5 repertoires with anomalous nucleotide sharing. TCRdb retrieved this table from immuneACCESS and kept in-frame rearrangements only. Not all clones are present; in checked studies, unresolved V genes account for under half, and no reason is known for the remainder. V, J and clone size are those of that table, while D and trimming were read from the DNA. For this sample there are roughly 83,000 clones; just under 75% appear just once. About 4% of the sample is taken by the ten largest.

V sheds 0 bases and J sheds 2 bases, leaving 9 bases between their ends. From the cysteine up to the phenylalanine, the CDR3 has a length of 15 residues. The sequence is cut down to CDR3 DNA, 45 bases in frame from base 1. The germline V gene (reference sequence) yields PRHDT for CDR1 and FYEKMQ for CDR2. This TCR came from a man aged 55 to 69 in good health and CMV-seronegative. Here the chain combines TRBV13 and TRBJ2-3; the D gene remains uncertain. The sequenced sample consisted of PBMCs. The CDR3 region reads CASSLGAGTTDTQYF. In nucleotides, the sequence is TGTGCCAGCAGCTTAGGAGCAGGAACCACAGATACGCAGTATTTT.